This TCR beta chain appears in the sequencing data of a study of T cells in Graves' hyperthyroidism and ophthalmopathy. Uncontrolled infection, other autoimmune disease, pregnancy or lactation excluded patients. Trimming took off 3 bases at V and 0 bases at J, with 10 bases between the two ends. Germline CDR1 LNHDA, CDR2 SQIVND (reference sequence). The CDR3 contains 15 residues. The investigators amplified TCR beta CDR3 regions from RNA transcripts. Initially, a first-round RT-PCR of the TCR CDR3 employed the HTBI primer set. TCRdb reprocessed the multiplex PCR reads via MiXCR and lists one record per CDR3 protein. The repertoire has around 450,000 distinct CDR3 sequences, about 13% of them found once; the top ten carry 4% to 6.5%.

The sequenced sample was blood. The V call is TRBV19, the J call TRBJ2-3; TRBD1 is a possible D gene (5 bases). The TCR was taken from a woman between 18 and 29 years old with Graves' hyperthyroidism. The CDR3 loop reads CASSMRQLSTDTQYF. In DNA form, the CDR3 reads TGTGCCAGTAGTATGAGACAGCTGAGCACAGATACGCAGTATTTT. The whole variable domain, filled in from reference TRBV19 and TRBJ2-3, reads DGGITQSPKYLFRKEGQNVTLSCEQNLNHDAMYWYRQDPGQGLRLIYYSQIVNDFQKGDIAEGYSVSREKKESFPLTVTSAQKNPTAFYLCASSMRQLSTDTQYFGPGTRLTVL.